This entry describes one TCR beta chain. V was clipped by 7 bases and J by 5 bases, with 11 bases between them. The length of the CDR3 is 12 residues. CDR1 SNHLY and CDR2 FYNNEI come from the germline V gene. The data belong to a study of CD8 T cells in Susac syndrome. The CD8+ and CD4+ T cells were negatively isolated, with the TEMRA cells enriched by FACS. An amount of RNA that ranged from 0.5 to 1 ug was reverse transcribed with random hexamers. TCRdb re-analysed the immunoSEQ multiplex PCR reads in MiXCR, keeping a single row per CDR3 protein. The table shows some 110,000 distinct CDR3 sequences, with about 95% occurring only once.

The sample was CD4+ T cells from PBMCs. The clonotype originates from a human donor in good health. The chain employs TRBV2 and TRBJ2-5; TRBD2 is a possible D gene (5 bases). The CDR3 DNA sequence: TGTGCCAGCACCACCACGGGGGAGACCCAGTACTTC. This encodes CASTTTGETQYF.